This paragraph reports one T cell receptor beta chain. What it binds is not known. Trimming removed 2 bases at V and 5 bases at J, with 13 bases between. The CDR3 spans 15 residues. The germline CDR1 and CDR2 sequences are MNHEY and SMNVEV (reference sequence). Sequencing used immunoSEQ multiplex PCR; TCRdb keeps in-frame clones, though not all of them. This table has 77,000 or so clones, just over 90% appearing once. This sample was included in a study of T cell responses to AZD1222 COVID-19 vaccine. Regarding the study as a whole: Clonal diversity may have been underestimated in mostly white British donors. Seropositivity was recorded at baseline in only 6 or 7 AZD1222 recipients. Sampling that yielded the repertoires occurred only after the peak T cell response. Researchers report vaccine-associated CD4 TCRs spanning spike, with dominance at 160-218 and 743-854.

Sequencing was performed on peripheral blood, taken on day 0 of MenACWY control vaccination. The chain employs TRBV27 and TRBJ1-5; D unclear. The receptor's source is an adult in good health. CDR3 in DNA: TGTGCCAGCAGTTTAGGTACGGGGAATTATCAGCCCCAGCATTTT. This translates into CASSLGTGNYQPQHF.